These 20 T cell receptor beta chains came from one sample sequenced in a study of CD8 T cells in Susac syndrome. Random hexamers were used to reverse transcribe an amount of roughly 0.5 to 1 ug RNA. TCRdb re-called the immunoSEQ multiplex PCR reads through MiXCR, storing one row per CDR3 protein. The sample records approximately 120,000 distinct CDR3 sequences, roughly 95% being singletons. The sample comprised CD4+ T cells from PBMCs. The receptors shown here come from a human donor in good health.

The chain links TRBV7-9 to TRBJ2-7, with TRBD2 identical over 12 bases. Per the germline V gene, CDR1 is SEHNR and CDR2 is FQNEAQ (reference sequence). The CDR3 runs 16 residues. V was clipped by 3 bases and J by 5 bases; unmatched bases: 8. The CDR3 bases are TGTGCCAGCAGCTTGACTAGCGGGGGAACCTTGAACGAGCAGTACTTC. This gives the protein CASSLTSGGTLNEQYF.

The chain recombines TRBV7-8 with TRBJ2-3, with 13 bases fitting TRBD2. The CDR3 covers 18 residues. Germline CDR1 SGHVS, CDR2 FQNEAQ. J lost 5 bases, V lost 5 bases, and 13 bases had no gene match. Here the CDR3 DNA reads TGTGCCAGCAGCCGGGGACTAGCGGGATCTTCCTTAAGAGATACGCAGTATTTT. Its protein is CASSRGLAGSSLRDTQYF.

The CDR3 here is CSVEGRDRDRSRTQYF. The CDR3 nucleotides read TGCAGCGTTGAGGGACGGGACAGGGACAGGTCTCGAACGCAGTATTTT. The rearrangement uses TRBV29-1 and TRBJ2-3, with 9 bases aligning to TRBD1. Trimming removed 3 bases from V and 9 bases from J; junction bases left unmatched: 16. Looked up from germline, CDR1 is SQVTM and CDR2 is ANQGSEA. The CDR3 is made up of 16 amino acids.

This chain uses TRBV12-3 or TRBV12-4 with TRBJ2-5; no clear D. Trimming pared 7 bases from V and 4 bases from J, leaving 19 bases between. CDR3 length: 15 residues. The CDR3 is CASILNLGSAETQYF. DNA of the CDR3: TGTGCCAGCATCTTGAATCTGGGCTCCGCAGAGACCCAGTACTTC.

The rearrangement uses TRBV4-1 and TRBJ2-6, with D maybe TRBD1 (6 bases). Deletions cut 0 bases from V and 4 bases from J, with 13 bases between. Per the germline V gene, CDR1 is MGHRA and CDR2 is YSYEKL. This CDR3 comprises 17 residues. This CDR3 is CASSQDATGSGANVLTF. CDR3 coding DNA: TGCGCCAGCAGCCAAGATGCAACAGGGTCCGGGGCCAACGTCCTGACTTTC.

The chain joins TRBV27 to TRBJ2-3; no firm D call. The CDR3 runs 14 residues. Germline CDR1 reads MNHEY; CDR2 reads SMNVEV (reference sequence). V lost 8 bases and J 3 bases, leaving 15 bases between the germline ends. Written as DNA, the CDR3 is TGTGCCAGCGCTTACGGAACGCGAACAGATACGCAGTATTTT. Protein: CASAYGTRTDTQYF.

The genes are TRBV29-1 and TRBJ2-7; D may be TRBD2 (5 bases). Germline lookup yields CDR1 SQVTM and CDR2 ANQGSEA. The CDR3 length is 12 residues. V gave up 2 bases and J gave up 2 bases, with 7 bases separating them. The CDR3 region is CSVETGTYEQYF. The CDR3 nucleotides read TGCAGCGTTGAAACGGGAACCTACGAGCAGTACTTC.

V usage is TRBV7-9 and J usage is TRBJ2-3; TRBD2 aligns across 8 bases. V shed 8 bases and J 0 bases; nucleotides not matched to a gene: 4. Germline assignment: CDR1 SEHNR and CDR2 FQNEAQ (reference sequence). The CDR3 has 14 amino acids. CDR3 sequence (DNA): TGTGCCAGCCGGGAGGGTTCTAGCACAGATACGCAGTATTTT. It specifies CASREGSSTDTQYF.

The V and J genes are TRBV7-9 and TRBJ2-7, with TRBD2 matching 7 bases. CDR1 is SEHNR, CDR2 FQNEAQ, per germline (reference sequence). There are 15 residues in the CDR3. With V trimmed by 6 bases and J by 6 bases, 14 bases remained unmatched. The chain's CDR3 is CASSTEGAGAIEQYF. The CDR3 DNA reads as TGTGCCAGCAGTACCGAAGGGGCGGGAGCTATCGAGCAGTACTTC.

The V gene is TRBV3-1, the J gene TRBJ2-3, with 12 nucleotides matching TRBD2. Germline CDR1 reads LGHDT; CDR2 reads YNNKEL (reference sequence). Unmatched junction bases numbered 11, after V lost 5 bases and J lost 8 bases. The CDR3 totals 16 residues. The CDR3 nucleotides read TGTGCCAGCAGCACCCCTCTACTAGCGGGAGGAGGTACGCAGTATTTT. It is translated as CASSTPLLAGGGTQYF.

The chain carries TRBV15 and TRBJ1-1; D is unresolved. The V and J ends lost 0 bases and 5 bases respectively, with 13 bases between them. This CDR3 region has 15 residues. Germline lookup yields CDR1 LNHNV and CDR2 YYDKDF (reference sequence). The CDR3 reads CATSREFRITTEAFF. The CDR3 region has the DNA TGTGCCACCAGCAGAGAATTTCGGATTACTACTGAAGCTTTCTTT.

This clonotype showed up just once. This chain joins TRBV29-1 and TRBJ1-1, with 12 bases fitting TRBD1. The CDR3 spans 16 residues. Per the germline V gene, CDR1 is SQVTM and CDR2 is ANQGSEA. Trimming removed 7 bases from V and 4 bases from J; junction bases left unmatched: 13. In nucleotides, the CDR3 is TGCAGCGCTGCGCGGGACAGGGGGCCAATGGGCACTGAAGCTTTCTTT. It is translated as CSAARDRGPMGTEAFF.

This chain's CDR3 is CASSYATGSPGANVLTF. The DNA of the CDR3 is TGTGCCAGCAGTTACGCCACCGGGTCCCCTGGGGCCAACGTCCTGACTTTC. The rearrangement uses TRBV6-2 or TRBV6-3 and TRBJ2-6, with unresolved D. This CDR3 is 17 amino acids long. Per the germline V gene, CDR1 is MNHEY and CDR2 is SVGEGT. Trimming removed 2 bases at V and 2 bases at J, with 13 bases between.

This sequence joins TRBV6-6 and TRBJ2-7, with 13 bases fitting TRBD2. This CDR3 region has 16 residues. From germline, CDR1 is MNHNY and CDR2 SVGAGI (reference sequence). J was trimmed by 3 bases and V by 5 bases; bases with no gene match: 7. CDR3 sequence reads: CASSPGTSGIVYEQYF. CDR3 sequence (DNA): TGTGCCAGCAGTCCCGGGACTAGCGGGATAGTCTACGAGCAGTACTTC.

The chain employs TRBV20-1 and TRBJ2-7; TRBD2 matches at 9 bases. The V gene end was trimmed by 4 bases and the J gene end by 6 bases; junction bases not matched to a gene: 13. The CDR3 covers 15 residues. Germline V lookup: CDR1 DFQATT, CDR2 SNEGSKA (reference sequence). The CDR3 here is CSATPPGLAAGEQYF. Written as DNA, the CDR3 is TGCAGTGCTACCCCTCCGGGACTAGCCGCGGGCGAGCAGTACTTC.

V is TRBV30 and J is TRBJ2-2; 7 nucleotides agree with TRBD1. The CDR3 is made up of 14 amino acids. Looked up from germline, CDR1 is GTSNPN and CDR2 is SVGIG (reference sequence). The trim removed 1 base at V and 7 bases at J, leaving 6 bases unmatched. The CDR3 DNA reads TGTGCCTGGAGTGACAGGGGCTTTGGCGGGGAGCTGTTTTTT. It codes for CAWSDRGFGGELFF.

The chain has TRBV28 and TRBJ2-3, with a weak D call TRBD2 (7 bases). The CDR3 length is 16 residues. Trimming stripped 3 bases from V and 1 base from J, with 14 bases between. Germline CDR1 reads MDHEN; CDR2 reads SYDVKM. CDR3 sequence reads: CASSFLGGAGTDTQYF. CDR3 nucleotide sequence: TGTGCCAGCAGTTTCTTGGGGGGGGCAGGCACAGATACGCAGTATTTT.

CDR3 coding DNA: TGTGCCAGCAGCCAAGAGGCAAGCTCCTACAATGAGCAGTTCTTC. Protein product: CASSQEASSYNEQFF. This chain joins TRBV4-2 and TRBJ2-1; D is unclear. The CDR3 contains 15 residues. V dropped 0 bases and J dropped 0 bases, with 6 bases sitting between them. Germline-derived CDR1 and CDR2 are LGHNA and YNFKEQ.

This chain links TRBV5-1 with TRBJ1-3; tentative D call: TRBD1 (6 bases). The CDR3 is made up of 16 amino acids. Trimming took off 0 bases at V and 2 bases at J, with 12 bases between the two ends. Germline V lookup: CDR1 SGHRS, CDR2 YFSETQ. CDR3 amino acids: CASSLGRTDPGNTIYF. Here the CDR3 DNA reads TGCGCCAGCAGCTTGGGTCGGACAGATCCTGGAAACACCATATATTTT.

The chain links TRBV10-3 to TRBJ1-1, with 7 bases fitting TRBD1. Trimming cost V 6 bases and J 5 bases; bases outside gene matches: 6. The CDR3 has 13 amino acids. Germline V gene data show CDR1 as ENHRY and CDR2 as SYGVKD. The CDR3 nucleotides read TGTGCCATCAGCGGACAGGTTTGGACTGAAGCTTTCTTT. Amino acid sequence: CAISGQVWTEAFF.